This T cell receptor (beta chain) was documented in a study of blood T cell repertoires in COVID-19. As for the study in general: Donors in the United States, Italy and Spain gave samples during acute or convalescent COVID-19.

The germline gives CDR1 LNHDA, CDR2 SQIVND (reference sequence). The length of the CDR3 is 12 residues. V was clipped by 11 bases and J by 4 bases; unmatched bases: 5. Recruited during active infection, patients (from Seattle) were subsequently followed longitudinally. Under the authors' procedure: From reference gene primer amplification, estimates of nucleated cell counts were derived. TCRdb's copy holds only in-frame clones and misses some; the assay was immunoSEQ multiplex PCR. The V and J calls and clone size come from that table; D and trimming were worked out from the DNA. The sample consists of a few hundred thousand clones, approximately 90% of them appearing once.

The rearrangement uses TRBV19 and TRBJ1-1, with 9 bases lining up with TRBD1. Sequencing used peripheral blood. The clonotype originates from a woman between 45 and 65 years old with COVID-19, enrolled during active disease. The CDR3 here is CAPRGQGTEAFF. The CDR3 DNA follows: TGTGCCCCCAGGGGACAGGGCACTGAAGCTTTCTTT. Full variable domain (outside the CDR3, taken from reference TRBV19 and TRBJ1-1): DGGITQSPKYLFRKEGQNVTLSCEQNLNHDAMYWYRQDPGQGLRLIYYSQIVNDFQKGDIAEGYSVSREKKESFPLTVTSAQKNPTAFYLCAPRGQGTEAFFGQGTRLTVV.